This T cell receptor beta chain came from a study of CD8 T cells in Susac syndrome (dated by TCRdb to the late 2010s). Study-level background: The study used repertoire sequencing to test whether antigen drove CD8+ T cell activation and differentiation in Susac syndrome. CD8+ T cell repertoire clonality was compared between about a dozen healthy donors, some 14 Susac syndrome patients and approximately 16 multiple sclerosis patients. General conclusions and limits of the study: The number of individuals in the TCR sequencing and HLA analysis was recognized as being relatively small.

From the cysteine through the phenylalanine, the CDR3 covers 13 amino acids. Of the read, only the CDR3 DNA is kept; its 39 bases are in frame from base 1. From V the trimming removes 2 bases and from J it removes 9 bases, while the gene matches leave 4 bases of the junction unaccounted for. As for this clonotype: Its antigen remains unidentified. There are no base qualities to consult, and no much larger clone falls within one base.

RNA was extracted with the RNeasy kit and roughly 0.45 to 1 ug was reverse transcribed using random hexamers. The immunoSEQ multiplex PCR assay, covering 54 Vbeta and 13 Jbeta segments, was used to amplify TCR beta CDR3 regions. PCR amplification bias was corrected by using a synthetic template baseline for primer optimization and computational correction. The original methods were these. Reads were annotated to V, D and J genes according to IMGT and were analyzed with immunoSEQ Analyzer, with only productive sequences retained. To calculate clonality, Shannon entropy was normalized by log2 of the number of productive unique sequences and then subtracted from one. For each patient and control, public and private clones were evaluated among the 100 most prevalent clones. Clones were defined as Susac-specific when absent from the healthy and MS cohorts, from about 1,100 published viral clones and from other ImmuneACCESS disease sequences. Using fastp trimming at Q25 and MiXCR clonotype assembly, TCRdb reanalyzed the public sequencing data and kept in-frame beta chains. When rows share a CDR3 protein, they turn into one entry using the most common DNA and genes. The V and J calls here are based on TCRdb, not the publication. The sample contains fewer than 300,000 distinct CDR3 sequences, more than 75% of them found a single time. The ten biggest clones cover around 0.11% of the sample.

High-throughput TCR beta sequencing profiled peripheral blood CD8+ and CD4+ T cells from healthy donors, Susac syndrome patients and multiple sclerosis patients. Treatment-naive patients with stable or active relapsing-remitting disease fulfilling revised McDonald criteria were used as multiple sclerosis controls. Bulk CD8+ and CD4+ T cells were purified by magnetic negative isolation, while CD8+ TEMRA cells were enriched using FACS. Blood was drawn into EDTA tubes, processed within 24 hours, and PBMCs were isolated by density gradient centrifugation. PBMCs intended for TCR sequencing were cryopreserved in liquid nitrogen and thawed later in a water bath at 37 degrees C. The sorted or isolated CD4+, CD8+ and CD8+ TEMRA cells had a purity of 90% or higher.

The material sequenced was CD8+ T cells from PBMCs. The rearrangement combines TRBV12-3 or TRBV12-4 with TRBJ2-1; 7 middle bases align to TRBD1. The source of this sequence is a human donor with multiple sclerosis. The DNA is as follows: TGTGCCAGCAGTTTAACAGGGGACGGTGAGCAGTTCTTC. Its protein reads: CASSLTGDGEQFF.